These 19 T cell receptor beta chains were sequenced from one sample in a study of control samples from healthy donors and cancer patients. Sequencing used immunoSEQ multiplex PCR; TCRdb keeps in-frame clones, though not all of them. The sample holds a few thousand clones, roughly 96% seen once. What was sequenced was PBMCs. All receptors come from a man in his 70s with colorectal cancer.

This chain connects TRBV7-2 to TRBJ2-1; TRBD2 matches at 12 bases. The CDR3 is 18 amino acids. Germline trimming cut 4 bases from V and 1 base from J; bases unmatched to any gene: 8. Germline V gene sequence: CDR1 SGHTA, CDR2 FQGNSA. CDR3 nucleotides: TGTGCCAGCAGCTCTCCTAGCGGGAGGGAGGGGTCCTACAATGAGCAGTTCTTC. Its protein is CASSSPSGREGSYNEQFF.

This rearrangement joins TRBV12-5 to TRBJ1-6; D gene ambiguous. Germline V gene sequence: CDR1 LGHNT, CDR2 FRNRAP. Between the trimmed V and J ends, which lost 7 bases and 10 bases, there was a span of 17 bases. The CDR3 loop spans 14 amino acids. The CDR3: CASASGAFGSPLHF. The CDR3, as DNA: TGTGCTAGTGCCTCCGGAGCCTTCGGGTCACCCCTCCACTTT.

V usage is TRBV5-1 and J usage is TRBJ1-4, with a weak D call TRBD1 (5 bases). The CDR3 runs to 15 residues. The ends were cut back, 4 bases at V and 4 bases at J, with 14 bases in the middle. CDR1 and CDR2 from the germline V gene are SGHRS and YFSETQ. CDR3 DNA sequence: TGCGCCAGCAGCATTCTCGACAGCCTTAATGAAAAACTGTTTTTT. Translation: CASSILDSLNEKLFF.

V usage is TRBV5-8 and J usage is TRBJ1-1; D unclear. The CDR3 extends over 15 amino acids. The germline V gene has CDR1 SGHTS and CDR2 YDEGEE. With 3 bases removed from V and 6 bases from J, the gap between germline ends came to 18 bases. The CDR3 bases are TGTGCCAGCAGCTCGGACGCGACTCAGTTCCCTGAAGCTTTCTTT. It yields the protein CASSSDATQFPEAFF.

This chain links TRBV6-4 with TRBJ2-1, with 7 bases identical to TRBD2. Looked up from germline, CDR1 is MRHNA and CDR2 is SNTAGT. The CDR3 runs to 12 residues. The V gene end was trimmed by 5 bases and the J gene end by 10 bases; junction bases not matched to a gene: 5. The CDR3 loop reads CASSSVGGEQFF. DNA for the CDR3: TGTGCCAGCAGTTCTGTCGGGGGGGAGCAGTTCTTC.

The chain uses TRBV28 and TRBJ2-3; 8 nucleotides align to TRBD1. The germline V gene has CDR1 MDHEN and CDR2 SYDVKM. Unmatched junction bases numbered 5, after V lost 5 bases and J lost 4 bases. The CDR3 sequence is 14 residues long. CDR3 DNA sequence: TGTGCCAGCAGTACGACAGGGGTGCCAGATACGCAGTATTTT. Translated: CASSTTGVPDTQYF. The full variable domain, completed using reference TRBV28 and TRBJ2-3, is DVKVTQSSRYLVKRTGEKVFLECVQDMDHENMFWYRQDPGLGLRLIYFSYDVKMKEKGDIPEGYSVSREKKERFSLILESASTNQTSMYLCASSTTGVPDTQYFGPGTRLTVL.

This rearrangement joins TRBV24-1 to TRBJ1-1; D remains unclear. CDR3 length equals 15 residues. From germline, CDR1 is KGHDR and CDR2 SFDVKD. V was trimmed by 6 bases and J by 1 base, leaving 14 bases between them. The CDR3 DNA follows: TGTGCCACCAGTTCCTCCTCGGCAGGGAACACTGAAGCTTTCTTT. Protein sequence: CATSSSSAGNTEAFF.

This chain joins TRBV19 and TRBJ2-7; 10 bases fit TRBD1. The germline V gene has CDR1 LNHDA and CDR2 SQIVND (reference sequence). The J segment lost 7 bases and the V segment lost 6 bases, leaving 9 bases of the junction unmatched. The CDR3 runs 14 residues. The CDR3 is CASSPGTGVGEQYF. The CDR3 DNA reads as TGTGCCAGTAGCCCCGGGACAGGGGTGGGGGAGCAGTACTTC.

The chain carries TRBV7-9 and TRBJ1-1, with D perhaps matching TRBD1 (5 bases). The CDR3 consists of 12 residues. The germline V and J ends were trimmed by 5 bases and 8 bases, with 12 bases remaining between them. In germline, CDR1 is SEHNR, CDR2 FQNEAQ (reference sequence). The CDR3 protein is CASSPARVEAFF. The CDR3 DNA reads TGTGCCAGCAGCCCCGCCAGGGTGGAAGCTTTCTTT.

V usage is TRBV25-1 and J usage is TRBJ1-1; D unresolved. V was pared by 4 bases and J by 0 bases, with 9 bases between. CDR3 length equals 14 residues. CDR1 and CDR2 from the germline V gene are MGHDK and SYGVNS. This chain's CDR3 is CASSASWVNTEAFF. CDR3 sequence (DNA): TGTGCCAGCAGTGCCTCGTGGGTGAACACTGAAGCTTTCTTT.

The gene calls are TRBV5-1 and TRBJ1-2; D is undetermined. The CDR3 has 16 amino acids. V was trimmed by 4 bases and J by 1 base, leaving 17 bases between them. Germline V gene data show CDR1 as SGHRS and CDR2 as YFSETQ. The chain's CDR3 is CASSRGSGPFNYGYTF. DNA for the CDR3: TGCGCCAGCAGCCGGGGATCCGGGCCTTTTAACTATGGCTACACCTTC.

The chain is built from TRBV18 and TRBJ2-3; D gene unclear. Germline V gene data show CDR1 as KGHSH and CDR2 as LQKENI. V lost 0 bases and J lost 4, with 8 bases in between. This CDR3 comprises 14 residues. DNA for the CDR3: TGTGCCAGCTCACCACCCAACCACGCAGATACGCAGTATTTT. As protein: CASSPPNHADTQYF.

V and J are TRBV6-6 and TRBJ2-7; TRBD2 aligns across 7 bases. Germline CDR1 reads MNHNY; CDR2 reads SVGAGI (reference sequence). Trimming at V came to 7 bases and at J to 4 bases, leaving 7 bases not matched to a gene. This CDR3 spans 13 amino acids. CDR3 nucleotides: TGTGCCAGCATGAGGACTAGTCGATACGAGCAGTACTTC. This sequence encodes CASMRTSRYEQYF.

This clone was recorded only once. This sequence joins TRBV3-1 (or the pseudogene TRBV3-2) and TRBJ2-2, with TRBD2 as a possible D gene (7 bases). Germline-derived CDR1 and CDR2 are LGHDT and YNNKEL (reference sequence). The length of the CDR3 is 15 residues. The ends were cut back, 8 bases at V and 6 bases at J, with 19 bases in the middle. CDR3 DNA sequence: TGTGCCAGCCGGCTCGGGGGGCCTAGGCCCGGGGAGCTGTTTTTT. As protein: CASRLGGPRPGELFF.

This chain uses TRBV10-3 with TRBJ2-1; TRBD2 aligns across 10 bases. Per germline, CDR1 ENHRY and CDR2 SYGVKD. This CDR3 is built from 14 residues. V trimming: 8 bases; J trimming: 3 bases; junction bases outside the gene matches: 4. The CDR3 loop is CAIGLAGDYNEQFF. In DNA form, the CDR3 reads TGTGCCATCGGCCTAGCGGGGGACTACAATGAGCAGTTCTTC.

J is TRBJ2-5 and V is TRBV7-8; 9 nucleotides agree with TRBD1. V lost 4 bases, J lost 1 base, and 1 base stayed unmatched. Germline V lookup: CDR1 SGHVS, CDR2 FQNEAQ. The CDR3 is 14 amino acids. The CDR3 sequence is CASSSTGGQETQYF. The CDR3 region has the DNA TGTGCCAGCAGCTCGACAGGGGGCCAAGAGACCCAGTACTTC.

V is TRBV6-5 and J is TRBJ1-2; D is unclear. The CDR3 has 12 amino acids. The V gene's germline CDR1 is MNHEY and CDR2 SVGAGI. The V end lost 1 base, the J end lost 4 bases, and 4 bases lay between the germline ends. CDR3 region: CASSYWGYGYTF. The CDR3 coding sequence is TGTGCCAGCAGTTACTGGGGCTATGGCTACACCTTC.

V usage is TRBV14 and J usage is TRBJ2-3, with D tentatively TRBD2 (6 bases). V lost 5 bases and J lost 0, with 12 bases in between. The germline V gene encodes CDR1 SGHDN and CDR2 FVKESK. This CDR3 region has 15 residues. The CDR3 region is CASSGGRLSTDTQYF. As DNA, the CDR3 is TGTGCCAGCAGCGGGGGGAGACTAAGCACAGATACGCAGTATTTT.

V usage is TRBV10-3 and J usage is TRBJ1-1; TRBD1 might be the D (6 bases). Germline V gives CDR1 ENHRY, CDR2 SYGVKD. This CDR3 is 14 amino acids long. The V gene lost 0 bases and the J gene lost 5 bases, with 10 bases spanning the gap. The CDR3 loop is CAISESTGTTEAFF. The CDR3 DNA reads as TGTGCCATCAGTGAGTCGACAGGAACGACTGAAGCTTTCTTT.